This TCR beta chain came from a study of cytomegalovirus exposure and HLA in healthy donors listed by TCRdb under 2017. Looking at the study overall: The 500 to 800 repertoires of the first cohort and the 95 to 150 validation repertoires were produced on the same platform, according to a later analysis. The study aimed to test whether cataloging public T cell receptors could reveal signatures of past pathogen exposure. In addition to the first cohort of around 670 subjects, a separate validation cohort of over 90 different subjects was used. High-throughput TCR immunosequencing, statistical association of individual TCRs with disease status, and machine learning were combined to predict cytomegalovirus infection status. Study-wide conclusions, independent of this receptor: Of the cluster scores, about 94% were above 0 in a later analysis, which found that TCRs clustered in the first cohort also tended to co-occur in the 120 validation repertoires. While some public TCRs were present in many individuals, most TCR sequences turned up only very rarely across donors. According to the authors, the approach could potentially be generalized to other disease states and immunological phenotypes. All 120 or so repertoires were used to score co-occurrence in the validation cohort in a later analysis, because that analysis had no HLA typing for the cohort. The study gave a list of under 200 TCR beta chains associated with cytomegalovirus. The classifier was reported to diagnose cytomegalovirus status with high specificity and sensitivity in both the original cohort and the validation cohort. A few of the identified cytomegalovirus-associated TCR beta chains were confirmed in vitro to be specific for cytomegalovirus antigens.

Donors formed part of the validation cohort, which comprised 120 subjects and was distinct from the first cohort of 666 subjects. Of note for this clone: Its antigen remains undetermined. Qualities for individual bases were not recorded, and no much larger clone is one base off.

V drops 2 bases and J drops 1 base, leaving 9 bases in between. Including the terminal cysteine and phenylalanine, the CDR3 comprises 15 residues. The sequence is cut down to CDR3 DNA, 45 bases in frame from base 1. Based on the germline V gene (reference sequence), the CDR1 and CDR2 sequences are MNHEY and SMNVEV. Libraries were made using the immunoSEQ multiplex PCR assay. The authors' analysis ran thus. A statistical classification framework was built for diagnosing cytomegalovirus status from the catalog of TCR beta chain sequences. Drawn from immuneACCESS, this table holds only the in-frame rearrangements with V and J called that TCRdb kept. Clones are partly lost; checked studies trace under half to an unresolved V gene and leave the rest unexplained. V and J calls and clone size are given by that table; D and trimming were obtained from the DNA. The sample includes some 84,000 clones, with roughly 93% observed a single time. The top ten hold approximately 2% of the sample.

Sequences were obtained from PBMCs. The clonotype originates from a young man in good health and CMV-seronegative. The chain is encoded by TRBV27 joined to TRBJ1-5; no confident D gene assignment can be made. The CDR3 region: CASSLLGLSNQPQHF. The DNA sequence reads TGTGCCAGCAGTTTACTCGGACTGAGCAATCAGCCCCAGCATTTT.